This TCR beta chain was identified in a study of cytomegalovirus exposure and HLA in healthy donors. Study observations and caveats: A missense DCLRE1C variant was associated with V- and J-gene trimming of TCR beta chains in a later analysis, and an independent cohort replicated the association.

The CDR3 runs to 13 residues. V was pared by 8 bases and J by 5 bases, with 15 bases between. In germline, CDR1 is MNHEY, CDR2 SVGAGI. A word on this clone: Its specificity is unknown.

It was with 60 Vbeta and 13 Jbeta primers that the PCR ran. Profiled with immunoSEQ multiplex PCR; TCRdb holds only in-frame clones, not every one. This sample has more than 95,000 clones, with about 13% found just once. The sequence came from a man aged 35 to 55 in good health and CMV-seropositive. What was sequenced was PBMCs. The chain couples TRBV6-5 to TRBJ2-5; D perhaps matches TRBD1 (6 bases). CDR3 amino acids: CASVAPRGETQYF. CDR3 coding DNA: TGTGCCAGCGTGGCACCAAGGGGGGAGACCCAGTACTTC.